Shown below are 19 T cell receptor beta chains from a single sample sequenced in a study of beta chain features in type 1 diabetes. Of the isolated RNA, all was reverse transcribed, and so the sequenced material was expressed TCRB transcripts. This table comes from immunoSEQ multiplex PCR, and its TCRdb copy is limited to in-frame clones, with some not included. Of just under 150,000 clones listed, roughly a tenth are singletons. The sequenced sample consisted of naive CD4+ T cells from blood. These receptors came from a man younger than 35 in good health.

This clone was found a few times. This sequence joins TRBV18 and TRBJ1-2; D call uncertain. The CDR3 extends over 13 amino acids. Germline V lookup: CDR1 KGHSH, CDR2 LQKENI. V lost 2 bases and J 6 bases, leaving 10 bases between the germline ends. The CDR3 sequence is CASSPGDADGYTF. The CDR3 DNA sequence: TGTGCCAGCTCACCAGGAGATGCGGATGGCTACACCTTC.

The table lists this clone with many counts. The chain has TRBV6-5 and TRBJ2-4; a weak D match, TRBD1 (5 bases). With 5 bases removed from V and 3 bases from J, the gap between germline ends came to 8 bases. In germline, CDR1 is MNHEY, CDR2 SVGAGI. This CDR3 spans 13 amino acids. This CDR3 is CASSATDKNIQYF. In DNA, the CDR3 is TGTGCCAGCAGTGCGACAGACAAAAACATTCAGTACTTC.

This clone was counted only a few times. The chain couples TRBV5-5 to TRBJ2-3; 7 bases map to TRBD1. The CDR3 covers 17 residues. J gave up 0 bases and V 3 bases, and 10 bases lay outside the gene matches. CDR1 SGHKS and CDR2 YYEKEE come from the germline V gene (reference sequence). CDR3 protein: CASSSRQGTTSTDTQYF. Here the CDR3 DNA reads TGTGCCAGCAGCTCAAGACAGGGAACGACTAGCACAGATACGCAGTATTTT.

This chain links TRBV9 with TRBJ2-2; 8 bases align to TRBD2. The V gene end was trimmed by 7 bases and the J gene end by 4 bases; junction bases not matched to a gene: 6. Germline CDR1 is SGDLS and CDR2 is YYNGEE. The CDR3 covers 14 residues. The CDR3 region has the DNA TGTGCCAGCTCGGGACTAGTCTCCACCGGGGAGCTGTTTTTT. Protein product: CASSGLVSTGELFF.

This clone was recorded a few times. No conserved phenylalanine or tryptophan ends this CDR3, so it is likely a read error. It is unclear where the CDR3 begins or ends on the DNA, so no DNA is shown, and the CDR3 is as TCRdb lists it. V gene TRBV5-4 combines with J gene TRBJ1-2. CDR1 is SGHNT, CDR2 YYREEE, per germline (reference sequence). The CDR3 spans 8 amino acids, including both terminal residues. CDR3: CASSITGS.

V gene TRBV27 combines with J gene TRBJ2-3, with TRBD2 matching 7 bases. Germline assignment: CDR1 MNHEY and CDR2 SMNVEV (reference sequence). V gave up 5 bases and J gave up 4 bases; unmatched junction bases: 6. This CDR3 is 14 amino acids long. The CDR3 sequence is CASSPRLAPDTQYF. For the CDR3, the DNA is TGTGCCAGCAGTCCAAGACTAGCCCCAGATACGCAGTATTTT.

The gene calls are TRBV5-1 and TRBJ1-4; 9 nucleotides match TRBD1. The CDR3 sequence is 16 residues long. The germline gives CDR1 SGHRS, CDR2 YFSETQ. V was pared by 0 bases and J by 7 bases, with 7 bases of the junction left unmatched. The CDR3 here is CASSLGYRGRVEKLFF. For the CDR3, the DNA is TGCGCCAGCAGCTTGGGGTACAGGGGGCGCGTTGAAAAACTGTTTTTT.

This sequence joins TRBV21-1 and TRBJ1-2; TRBD1, the table's D call, lacks a check against the DNA. TRBV21-1 is recorded as a pseudogene. This CDR3 has 12 residues. This CDR3 reads CASTRQAYGYTF. In DNA form, the CDR3 reads TGTGCCAGCACTAGACAGGCCTATGGCTACACCTTC.

This clone was detected only a few times. The chain has TRBV7-9 and TRBJ1-2; no clear D gene. This CDR3 is 15 amino acids long. Germline values: CDR1 SEHNR, CDR2 FQNEAQ (reference sequence). The germline V and J ends were trimmed by 3 bases and 1 base, with 12 bases remaining between them. CDR3 in amino acids: CASSFALASNYGYTF. CDR3 sequence (DNA): TGTGCCAGCAGCTTCGCCCTGGCCAGTAACTATGGCTACACCTTC.

The chain uses TRBV15 and TRBJ1-2; no clear D gene. Germline values: CDR1 LNHNV, CDR2 YYDKDF (reference sequence). The CDR3 runs 13 residues. V lost 0 bases and J lost 8, with 10 bases in between. In DNA form, the CDR3 reads TGTGCCACCAGCAGAGATTTGGCCTGGGGCTACACCTTC. Translation gives CATSRDLAWGYTF.

V gene TRBV5-1 combines with J gene TRBJ2-2; 9 positions match TRBD1. Germline V gene sequence: CDR1 SGHRS, CDR2 YFSETQ. The ends lost 1 base at V and 1 base at J; junction bases unmatched: 2. The CDR3 runs 16 residues. The CDR3: CASSLQGQGNTGELFF. CDR3 nucleotide sequence: TGCGCCAGCAGCTTGCAGGGACAGGGGAACACCGGGGAGCTGTTTTTT.

There are a few counts of this clone. The chain links TRBV30 to TRBJ2-7; 8 bases agree with TRBD1. Germline V gives CDR1 GTSNPN, CDR2 SVGIG (reference sequence). After removal of 3 bases from V and 4 bases from J, the junction contained 2 bases not matched to a gene. The CDR3 is 12 residues long. CDR3 loop: CAWSQGAYEQYF. CDR3 sequence (DNA): TGTGCCTGGAGCCAGGGGGCATACGAGCAGTACTTC.

V gene TRBV5-4 combines with J gene TRBJ2-3, with 15 bases identical to TRBD2. Germline-derived CDR1 and CDR2 are SGHNT and YYREEE (reference sequence). Germline trimming cut 4 bases from V and 6 bases from J; bases unmatched to any gene: 12. The CDR3 loop spans 18 amino acids. Here the CDR3 DNA reads TGTGCCAGCAGCCCCCCCTGGACTAGCGGGGGGGCCAAGGATACGCAGTATTTT. Its protein is CASSPPWTSGGAKDTQYF.

This clone showed up just a few times. This chain joins TRBV18 and TRBJ1-2, with 8 positions matching TRBD1. The V gene's germline CDR1 is KGHSH and CDR2 LQKENI. With 3 bases clipped from V and 8 bases from J, the junction kept 11 bases outside the gene matches. The CDR3 consists of 15 residues. The CDR3 DNA reads TGTGCCAGCTCACCCTTCGGACAGGGTCAGGAAGGCTACACCTTC. Protein: CASSPFGQGQEGYTF.

V and J are TRBV2 and TRBJ2-4; 8 bases fit TRBD2. Per germline, CDR1 SNHLY and CDR2 FYNNEI. Germline trimming cut 6 bases from V and 4 bases from J; bases unmatched to any gene: 20. The CDR3 spans 19 residues. The CDR3, as DNA: TGTGCCAGCAGAGGACCCCCTAGACTTAGCGGGGAACCGAAAAACATTCAGTACTTC. Translating it yields CASRGPPRLSGEPKNIQYF.

This clone was found many times. The chain has TRBV20-1 and TRBJ2-3, with no clear D. Germline V lookup: CDR1 DFQATT, CDR2 SNEGSKA (reference sequence). The germline V and J ends were trimmed by 6 bases and 14 bases, with 15 bases remaining between them. The CDR3 is 10 residues long. CDR3 region: CSATRGIPYF. CDR3 coding DNA: TGCAGTGCCACTCGAGGCATTCCGTATTTT.

V gene TRBV7-9 combines with J gene TRBJ2-5; no clear D gene. The germline V gene encodes CDR1 SEHNR and CDR2 FQNEAQ (reference sequence). Trimming cost V 3 bases and J 9 bases, with 8 bases left between them. The length of the CDR3 is 11 residues. The CDR3, as DNA: TGTGCCAGCAGCTTTTCGGGTGCCCAGTACTTC. This encodes CASSFSGAQYF.

The J gene is TRBJ1-4, the V gene TRBV27; possible D gene TRBD1, 5 bases. The CDR3 runs 17 residues. Germline CDR1 and CDR2: MNHEY and SMNVEV (reference sequence). The V gene lost 3 bases and the J gene lost 5 bases, with 19 bases spanning the gap. The CDR3 protein is CASSLGPYKGLNEKLFF. The CDR3 nucleotides read TGTGCCAGCAGTTTGGGGCCATATAAGGGGCTGAATGAAAAACTGTTTTTT.

This clone has more than one count but fewer than ten. The chain employs TRBV4-2 and TRBJ2-5, with TRBD2 identical over 7 bases. CDR1 is LGHNA and CDR2 is YNFKEQ in the germline V gene. The CDR3 consists of 16 residues. V lost 0 bases to trimming and J lost 1 base; unmatched junction nucleotides: 5. Here the CDR3 DNA reads TGTGCCAGCAGCCAAGAAGTCCGGGGGGTCCAAGAGACCCAGTACTTC. Protein product: CASSQEVRGVQETQYF.